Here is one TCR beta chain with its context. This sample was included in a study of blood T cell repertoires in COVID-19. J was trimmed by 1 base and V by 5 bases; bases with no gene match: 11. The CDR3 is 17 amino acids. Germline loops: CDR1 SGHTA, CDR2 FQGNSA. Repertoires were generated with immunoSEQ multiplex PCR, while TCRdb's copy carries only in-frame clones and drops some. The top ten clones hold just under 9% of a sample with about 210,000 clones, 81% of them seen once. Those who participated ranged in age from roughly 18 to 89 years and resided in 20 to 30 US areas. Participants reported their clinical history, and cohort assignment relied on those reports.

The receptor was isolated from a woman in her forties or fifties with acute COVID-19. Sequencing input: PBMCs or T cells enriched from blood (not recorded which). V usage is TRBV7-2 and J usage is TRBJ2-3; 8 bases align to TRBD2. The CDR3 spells CASSPRRAGARTDTQYF. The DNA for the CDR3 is TGTGCCAGCAGCCCGCGGCGAGCGGGGGCCCGCACAGATACGCAGTATTTT.